Sequencing of this T cell receptor beta chain was carried out in a study of siplizumab effects on memory and regulatory T cells. Across the whole study: Paired reactions compared siplizumab at about 0.96 ug/mL with no drug, using mixed lymphocyte reactions. General study points: Unstimulated subsets captured only a minor fraction of alloreactive clones.

Per sample, roughly 9.5 x 10^4 TCR templates were assayed. Profiling relied on immunoSEQ multiplex PCR, and the TCRdb table lists in-frame clones only, not all of them. This sample yields about 13,000 clones, of which about two fifths are seen a single time; about 9.4% belongs to the top ten. This clone was observed a few times. Its specificity is not known. Kept together in coculture, the mixed lymphocyte reaction cells spent 6 days at 37°C. From germline, CDR1 is PRHDT and CDR2 FYEKMQ (reference sequence). V shed 5 bases and J shed 2 bases, with 16 bases lying between them. The CDR3 consists of 15 residues.

What was sequenced was CFSE-low (dividing) CD8+ T cells sorted from an allogeneic mixed lymphocyte reaction. The TCR originated in a human donor in good health; the cells came from an allogeneic mixed lymphocyte reaction. The genes are TRBV13 and TRBJ2-7; tentatively, D is TRBD1 (5 bases). The CDR3 nucleotides read TGTGCCAGCAGCCAAGAGGACAAGAACACCTACGAGCAGTACTTC. It is translated as CASSQEDKNTYEQYF.